These 29 T cell receptor beta chains share one sample of origin, sequenced in a study of T cell responses to AZD1222 COVID-19 vaccine. The repertoire was sequenced with immunoSEQ multiplex PCR; TCRdb's copy has only in-frame clones and lacks some. The repertoire includes around 100,000 clones, 84% of them detected once, and 15% to 20% sits in the top ten. This specimen consisted of peripheral blood, obtained on day 0 of AZD1222 vaccination. These receptors were obtained from an adult in good health.

The chain couples TRBV12-3 or TRBV12-4 to TRBJ2-1, with 7 bases fitting TRBD2. The CDR3 length is 11 residues. V lost 8 bases and J lost 6; bases outside the gene matches: 1. CDR3 sequence (DNA): TGTGCCAGCGGGACTATCAATGAGCAGTTCTTC. Its translation is CASGTINEQFF.

This chain joins TRBV9 and TRBJ1-2; TRBD1 matches at 7 bases. The CDR3 consists of 14 residues. Germline V gene data show CDR1 as SGDLS and CDR2 as YYNGEE. After removal of 0 bases from V and 4 bases from J, the junction contained 3 bases not matched to a gene. This CDR3 is CASSVDDRAYGYTF. The CDR3 coding sequence is TGTGCCAGCAGCGTAGACGACAGGGCCTATGGCTACACCTTC. The variable domain in full, with the rest retrieved from reference TRBV9 and TRBJ1-2, is DSGVTQTPKHLITATGQRVTLRCSPRSGDLSVYWYQQSLDQGLQFLIQYYNGEERAKGNILERFSAQQFPDLHSELNLSSLELGDSALYFCASSVDDRAYGYTFGSGTRLTVV.

This clone was seen many times. The chain is built from TRBV2 and TRBJ1-6; D gene ambiguous. The CDR3 covers 12 residues. The germline V and J ends were trimmed by 9 bases and 10 bases, with 13 bases remaining between them. Germline CDR1 is SNHLY and CDR2 is FYNNEI. CDR3 in DNA: TGTGCCAGGAGAAGTGTCGGATCACCCCTCCACTTT. Translated, it gives CARRSVGSPLHF. Drawing the rest from reference TRBV2 and TRBJ1-6, the complete variable domain is EPEVTQTPSHQVTQMGQEVILRCVPISNHLYFYWYRQILGQKVEFLVSFYNNEISEKSEIFDDQFSVERPDGSNFTLKIRSTKLEDSAMYFCARRSVGSPLHFGNGTRLTVT.

The chain recombines TRBV28 with TRBJ1-1; perhaps TRBD1 as D (6 bases). The CDR3 length is 13 residues. Trimming shortened V by 7 bases and J by 6 bases, and 15 bases separated the two germline ends. Germline CDR1 is MDHEN and CDR2 is SYDVKM. CDR3 amino acids: CASIVGRGSEAFF. The CDR3 DNA is TGTGCCAGCATAGTGGGAAGGGGGTCTGAAGCTTTCTTT.

The chain links TRBV11-2 to TRBJ1-2; possibly TRBD1 for D (6 bases). CDR1 and CDR2 from the germline V gene are SGHAT and FQNNGV. This CDR3 spans 15 amino acids. Trimming left V 5 bases short and J 2 bases short, with 15 bases between. Here the CDR3 reads CASSPTPTGNYGYTF. The CDR3 DNA reads as TGTGCCAGCAGCCCAACTCCGACAGGCAACTATGGCTACACCTTC.

The V gene is TRBV2, the J gene TRBJ1-4; D not resolved. Between the trimmed V and J ends, which lost 5 bases and 5 bases, there was a span of 9 bases. The length of the CDR3 is 13 residues. Germline V gene lookup returns CDR1 SNHLY and CDR2 FYNNEI. The DNA for the CDR3 is TGTGCCAGCAGTATTCGGGAAAATGAAAAACTGTTTTTT. Protein product: CASSIRENEKLFF.

The CDR3 DNA reads TGCAGCGTTGGGTTCGGAGCGGGAGTGCTCGAGCAGTACTTC. It is translated as CSVGFGAGVLEQYF. The chain uses TRBV29-1 and TRBJ2-7; 8 bases are shared with TRBD2. The germline gives CDR1 SQVTM, CDR2 ANQGSEA. Trimming cost V 4 bases and J 6 bases; bases outside gene matches: 11. CDR3 length: 14 amino acids.

V usage is TRBV4-1 and J usage is TRBJ2-1; TRBD1 agrees at 11 bases. This CDR3 spans 17 amino acids. After removal of 0 bases from V and 8 bases from J, the junction contained 9 bases not matched to a gene. Germline assignment: CDR1 MGHRA and CDR2 YSYEKL. The CDR3 sequence: CASSQDSPGQGADEQFF. The CDR3 coding sequence is TGCGCCAGCAGCCAAGATAGTCCCGGACAGGGGGCCGATGAGCAGTTCTTC.

V is TRBV5-5 and J is TRBJ2-5, with unresolved D. With 0 bases removed from V and 1 base from J, the gap between germline ends came to 7 bases. The CDR3 covers 14 residues. Germline loops: CDR1 SGHKS, CDR2 YYEKEE (reference sequence). The CDR3 here is CASSLDWVQETQYF. Here the CDR3 DNA reads TGTGCCAGCAGCTTGGATTGGGTCCAAGAGACCCAGTACTTC.

This clone was counted between two and nine times. This chain connects TRBV11-3 to TRBJ1-3, with 7 bases fitting TRBD1. The CDR3 runs 17 residues. CDR1 is SGHNT, CDR2 YENEEA, per germline. Unmatched junction bases numbered 10, after V lost 5 bases and J lost 0 bases. CDR3 bases: TGTGCCAGCAGCCCCAAAGGACAGGCGTTCTCTGGAAACACCATATATTTT. This encodes CASSPKGQAFSGNTIYF. Looking up the rest from reference TRBV11-3 and TRBJ1-3 gives the full variable domain: EAGVVQSPRYKIIEKKQPVAFWCNPISGHNTLYWYLQNLGQGPELLIRYENEEAVDDSQLPKDRFSAERLKGVDSTLKIQPAELGDSAVYLCASSPKGQAFSGNTIYFGEGSWLTVV.

The chain couples TRBV5-1 to TRBJ1-5; the D gene is possibly TRBD1 (6 bases). Looked up from germline, CDR1 is SGHRS and CDR2 is YFSETQ. CDR3 size: 14 residues. V was cut by 3 bases and J by 4 bases, with 11 bases left in between. The CDR3 here is CASSSGHQNQPQHF. The DNA of the CDR3 is TGCGCCAGCAGCTCGGGACACCAAAATCAGCCCCAGCATTTT.

The rearrangement links TRBV9 to TRBJ2-2, with unresolved D. There are 12 residues in the CDR3. Germline CDR1 reads SGDLS; CDR2 reads YYNGEE. V lost 0 bases and J lost 6, with 3 bases in between. The CDR3 nucleotides are TGTGCCAGCAGCGTAGAAGCCGGGGAGCTGTTTTTT. Translating it yields CASSVEAGELFF.

The genes are TRBV12-3 or TRBV12-4 and TRBJ1-2, with D tentatively TRBD1 (5 bases). Trimming took 4 bases from V and 9 from J, leaving 12 bases between them. The CDR3 runs 12 residues. CDR3 region: CASSSDTIRYTF. The CDR3 nucleotides are TGTGCCAGCAGTTCGGACACAATACGCTACACCTTC.

This clone was recorded only once. The chain couples TRBV19 to TRBJ1-2, with D hard to call. Germline values: CDR1 LNHDA, CDR2 SQIVND (reference sequence). CDR3 size: 11 residues. V lost 7 bases to trimming and J lost 1 base, with 4 bases between them. CDR3 protein: CASNRNYGYTF. CDR3 sequence (DNA): TGTGCCAGTAATCGTAACTATGGCTACACCTTC.

This sequence joins TRBV5-1 and TRBJ2-2; D is perhaps TRBD1 (5 bases). CDR3 length: 14 amino acids. Germline loops: CDR1 SGHRS, CDR2 YFSETQ. V lost 1 base and J 3 bases, leaving 7 bases between the germline ends. Written as DNA, the CDR3 is TGCGCCAGCAGCTTGTCAGGGTACACCGGGGAGCTGTTTTTT. Its translation: CASSLSGYTGELFF.

The chain employs TRBV28 and TRBJ2-3; 8 bases fit TRBD1. The germline V gene has CDR1 MDHEN and CDR2 SYDVKM. The CDR3 has 15 amino acids. The J segment lost 5 bases and the V segment lost 6 bases, leaving 10 bases of the junction unmatched. In DNA, the CDR3 is TGTGCCAGCAGCATTATTCAGGGGGCGGGAGATACGCAGTATTTT. Translated: CASSIIQGAGDTQYF.

This clone has just one count. The V gene is TRBV28, the J gene TRBJ2-2; perhaps TRBD2 as D (5 bases). Germline-derived CDR1 and CDR2 are MDHEN and SYDVKM. CDR3 length equals 12 residues. V was clipped by 7 bases and J by 5 bases, with 8 bases between them. The CDR3 spells CASTSRTGELFF. As DNA, the CDR3 is TGTGCCAGCACTAGCAGAACCGGGGAGCTGTTTTTT.

V and J are TRBV7-9 and TRBJ1-2; D is unclear. Deletions cut 1 base from V and 8 bases from J, with 11 bases between. This CDR3 spans 13 amino acids. CDR1 and CDR2 (germline): SEHNR, FQNEAQ (reference sequence). The CDR3 here is CASSLGAGLGYTF. The CDR3 DNA reads TGTGCCAGCAGCTTAGGGGCCGGGCTGGGCTACACCTTC. Full variable domain (remainder filled in from reference TRBV7-9 and TRBJ1-2): DTGVSQNPRHKITKRGQNVTFRCDPISEHNRLYWYRQTLGQGPEFLTYFQNEAQLEKSRLLSDRFSAERPKGSFSTLEIQRTEQGDSAMYLCASSLGAGLGYTFGSGTRLTVV.

V gene TRBV12-3 or TRBV12-4 combines with J gene TRBJ2-1; possibly TRBD2 for D (6 bases). The length of the CDR3 is 13 residues. Trimming shortened V by 7 bases and J by 7 bases, and 14 bases separated the two germline ends. CDR3 sequence reads: CASTFGRWNEQFF. The CDR3 DNA reads TGTGCCAGCACGTTTGGGAGGTGGAATGAGCAGTTCTTC.

The chain joins TRBV27 to TRBJ2-5, with no clear D. V lost 4 bases and J 3 bases, leaving 12 bases between the germline ends. Germline assignment: CDR1 MNHEY and CDR2 SMNVEV (reference sequence). This CDR3 comprises 14 residues. This CDR3 reads CASSSTTPKETQYF. In DNA, the CDR3 is TGTGCCAGCAGTTCCACGACCCCTAAAGAGACCCAGTACTTC.

This chain connects TRBV4-3 to TRBJ1-4; 7 bases line up with TRBD1. This CDR3 contains 15 residues. V was pared by 4 bases and J by 7 bases, with 9 bases of the junction left unmatched. Germline assignment: CDR1 LGHNA and CDR2 YSLEER. The CDR3 is CASSPAGGGVEKLFF. The DNA for the CDR3 is TGCGCCAGCAGCCCAGCAGGGGGGGGAGTTGAAAAACTGTTTTTT.

The CDR3 DNA is TGTGCCAGCAGTTTAGCGCTCGGGGGTGGCTACACCTTC. It yields the protein CASSLALGGGYTF. The chain joins TRBV12-3 or TRBV12-4 to TRBJ1-2, with a tentative D call TRBD1 (5 bases). Trimming left V 0 bases short and J 7 bases short, with 9 bases between. The CDR3 is made up of 13 amino acids.

The gene calls are TRBV5-1 and TRBJ2-3; 11 nucleotides align to TRBD2. V lost 4 bases to trimming and J lost 2 bases; unmatched junction nucleotides: 12. Germline CDR1 reads SGHRS; CDR2 reads YFSETQ. This CDR3 is built from 18 residues. The CDR3 spells CASSAALQGLADTDTQYF. The DNA of the CDR3 is TGCGCCAGCAGCGCCGCTTTACAGGGACTAGCGGACACAGATACGCAGTATTTT. Combining the CDR3 with reference TRBV5-1 and TRBJ2-3 gives the whole variable domain KAGVTQTPRYLIKTRGQQVTLSCSPISGHRSVSWYQQTPGQGLQFLFEYFSETQRNKGNFPGRFSGRQFSNSRSEMNVSTLELGDSALYLCASSAALQGLADTDTQYFGPGTRLTVL.

The CDR3 region has the DNA TGTGCCAGCAGCCTGGGACTAGCTCGCGAGCAGTACTTC. Residues: CASSLGLAREQYF. The rearrangement links TRBV7-3 to TRBJ2-7; 9 bases fit TRBD2. CDR3 size: 13 residues. The V segment lost 5 bases and the J segment 6 bases; nucleotides outside the gene matches: 5. Germline V gives CDR1 SGHTA, CDR2 FQGTGA.

V and J are TRBV4-1 and TRBJ1-6; weak D call: TRBD1 (6 bases). With 7 bases removed from V and 4 bases from J, the gap between germline ends came to 11 bases. The CDR3 is made up of 14 amino acids. CDR1 and CDR2 (germline): MGHRA, YSYEKL. CDR3 sequence (DNA): TGCGCCAGCACCCCCGGACAGTATAATTCACCCCTCCACTTT. Its protein product is CASTPGQYNSPLHF.

The CDR3 nucleotides are TGTGCCAGCAGCACGCGCTCCTACGAGCAGTACTTC. As protein: CASSTRSYEQYF. This sequence joins TRBV11-3 and TRBJ2-7; D not resolved. The germline V gene has CDR1 SGHNT and CDR2 YENEEA. Trimming cost V 5 bases and J 0 bases, with 5 bases left between them. The CDR3 sequence is 12 residues long. Filled out from reference TRBV11-3 and TRBJ2-7, the complete variable domain reads EAGVVQSPRYKIIEKKQPVAFWCNPISGHNTLYWYLQNLGQGPELLIRYENEEAVDDSQLPKDRFSAERLKGVDSTLKIQPAELGDSAVYLCASSTRSYEQYFGPGTRLTVT.

V is TRBV10-3 and J is TRBJ1-2; possible D gene TRBD1, 6 bases. This CDR3 has 13 amino acids. The germline CDR1 and CDR2 sequences are ENHRY and SYGVKD. The V end lost 7 bases, the J end lost 8 bases, and 17 bases lay between the germline ends. CDR3 bases: TGTGCCATCACTTTGCGACAAGGGACAGGCTACACCTTC. This encodes CAITLRQGTGYTF.

The chain links TRBV5-1 to TRBJ1-1; perhaps TRBD1 as D (5 bases). The CDR3 totals 18 residues. In germline, CDR1 is SGHRS, CDR2 YFSETQ. Trimming removed 2 bases from V and 0 bases from J, with 20 bases in between. CDR3 amino acids: CASSLLPRVGGVNTEAFF. In nucleotides, the CDR3 is TGCGCCAGCAGCTTACTCCCCAGGGTTGGAGGGGTGAACACTGAAGCTTTCTTT.

The chain uses TRBV15 and TRBJ2-3, with 9 bases fitting TRBD2. This CDR3 comprises 16 residues. V dropped 1 base and J dropped 1; count of bases not matched to a gene: 3. The germline gives CDR1 LNHNV, CDR2 YYDKDF (reference sequence). The CDR3, as DNA: TGTGCCACCAGCAGAGGTTGGACTAGCGGCACAGATACGCAGTATTTT. Its translation: CATSRGWTSGTDTQYF.